This TCR beta chain emerged from a study of tumor-infiltrating lymphocytes in primary liver carcinoma. The CDR3 covers 14 residues. The researchers produced TCR beta cDNA from about 510 ng total RNA with a constant-region primer. Libraries covering TCR beta were generated through three nested multiplex PCR rounds (using a slightly modified ARM-PCR). TRBV1-TRBV30 forward and Cbeta reverse primers drove the first two roughly 10-cycle rounds. TCRdb re-called the multiplex PCR reads with MiXCR, one entry per CDR3 protein. The sample includes approximately 190,000 distinct CDR3 sequences, around four fifths seen only once; the top ten take 15% to 20%. Notes on this clonotype: Antigen unknown. Mismatch with germline at one junction end may stem from a read error.

Whole-study findings and limits: Tumor-adjacent and tumor-blood pairs showed less overlap than tumor region pairs. The 250 largest clones made up significantly more of tumor than blood repertoires (p = 0.039).

The study co-extracted DNA and RNA from roughly 20-30 mg of unsorted bulk tissue. The rearrangement uses TRBV12-3 or TRBV12-4 and TRBJ1-2, with 11 bases that match TRBD1. The source is a man aged 35 to 55 with primary liver carcinoma and hepatitis B virus infection. Material: tumor tissue from primary liver carcinoma. DNA for the CDR3: TGTGTCAGCTCACGGACAGGGGGCTATGATGGTTACACCTTC. Translated, it gives CVSSRTGGYDGYTF.